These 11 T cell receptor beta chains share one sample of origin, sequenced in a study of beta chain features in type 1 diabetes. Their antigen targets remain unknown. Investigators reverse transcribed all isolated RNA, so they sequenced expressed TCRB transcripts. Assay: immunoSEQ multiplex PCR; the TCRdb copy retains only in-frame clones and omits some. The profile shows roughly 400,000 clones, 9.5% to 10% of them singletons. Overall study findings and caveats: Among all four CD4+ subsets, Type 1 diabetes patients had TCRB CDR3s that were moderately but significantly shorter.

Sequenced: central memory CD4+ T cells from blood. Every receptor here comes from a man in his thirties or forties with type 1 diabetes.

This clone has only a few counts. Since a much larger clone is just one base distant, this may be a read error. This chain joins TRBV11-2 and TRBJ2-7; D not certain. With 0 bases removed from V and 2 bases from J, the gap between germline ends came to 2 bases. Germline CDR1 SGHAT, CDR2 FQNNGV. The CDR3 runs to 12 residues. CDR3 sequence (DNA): TGTGCCAGCAGCTTAGAGACCTACGAGCAGTACTTC. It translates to CASSLETYEQYF.

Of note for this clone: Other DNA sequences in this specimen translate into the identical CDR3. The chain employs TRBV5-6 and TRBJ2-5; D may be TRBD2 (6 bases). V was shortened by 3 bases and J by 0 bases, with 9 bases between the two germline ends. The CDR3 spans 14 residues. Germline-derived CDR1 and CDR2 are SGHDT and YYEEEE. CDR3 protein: CASSSAGYQETQYF. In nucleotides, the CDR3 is TGTGCCAGCAGCTCGGCGGGGTACCAAGAGACCCAGTACTTC.

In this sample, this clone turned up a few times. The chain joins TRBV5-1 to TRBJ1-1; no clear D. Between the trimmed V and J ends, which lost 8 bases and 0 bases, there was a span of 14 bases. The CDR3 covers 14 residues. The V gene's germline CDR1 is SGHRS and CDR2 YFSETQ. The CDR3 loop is CASTPGSMNTEAFF. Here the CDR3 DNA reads TGCGCCAGTACACCGGGATCTATGAACACTGAAGCTTTCTTT.

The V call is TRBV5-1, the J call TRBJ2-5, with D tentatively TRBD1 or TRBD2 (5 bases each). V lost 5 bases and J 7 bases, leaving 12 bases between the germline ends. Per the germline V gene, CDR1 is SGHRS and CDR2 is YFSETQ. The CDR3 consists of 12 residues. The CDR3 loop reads CASRATGRTQYF. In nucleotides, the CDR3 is TGCGCCAGCAGGGCGACGGGACGGACCCAGTACTTC.

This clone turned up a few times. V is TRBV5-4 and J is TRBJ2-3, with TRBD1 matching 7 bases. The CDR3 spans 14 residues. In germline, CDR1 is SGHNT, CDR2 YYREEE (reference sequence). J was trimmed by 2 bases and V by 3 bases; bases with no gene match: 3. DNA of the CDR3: TGTGCCAGCAGCTCGGGACAGTTCACAGATACGCAGTATTTT. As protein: CASSSGQFTDTQYF.

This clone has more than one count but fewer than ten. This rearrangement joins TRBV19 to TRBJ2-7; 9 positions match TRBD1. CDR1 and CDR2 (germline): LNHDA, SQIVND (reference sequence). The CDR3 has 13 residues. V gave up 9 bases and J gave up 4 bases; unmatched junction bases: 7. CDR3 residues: CASADGQGYEQYF. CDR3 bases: TGTGCCAGCGCCGACGGACAGGGGTACGAGCAGTACTTC.

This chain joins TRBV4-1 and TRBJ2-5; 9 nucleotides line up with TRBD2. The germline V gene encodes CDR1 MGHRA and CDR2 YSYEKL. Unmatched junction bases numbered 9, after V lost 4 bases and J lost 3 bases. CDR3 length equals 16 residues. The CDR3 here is CASSRPRTSAEETQYF. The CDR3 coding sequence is TGCGCCAGCAGCCGCCCTCGGACTAGCGCTGAAGAGACCCAGTACTTC.

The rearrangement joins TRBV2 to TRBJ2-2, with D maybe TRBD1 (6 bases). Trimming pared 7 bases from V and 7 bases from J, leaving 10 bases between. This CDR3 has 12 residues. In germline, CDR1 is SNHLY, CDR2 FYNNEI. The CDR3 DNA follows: TGTGCCAGCACTACAGGGTACGGGGAGCTGTTTTTT. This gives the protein CASTTGYGELFF.

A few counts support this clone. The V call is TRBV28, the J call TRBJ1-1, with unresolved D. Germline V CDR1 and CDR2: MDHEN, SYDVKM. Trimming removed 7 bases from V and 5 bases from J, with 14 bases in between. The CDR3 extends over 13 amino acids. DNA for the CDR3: TGTGCCAGCAAAGGGCGGAGTAGGACTGAAGCTTTCTTT. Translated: CASKGRSRTEAFF.

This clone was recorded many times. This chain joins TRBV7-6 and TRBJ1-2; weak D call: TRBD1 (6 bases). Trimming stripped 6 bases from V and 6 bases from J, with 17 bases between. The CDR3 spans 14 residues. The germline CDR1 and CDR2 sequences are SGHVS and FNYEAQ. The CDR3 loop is CASSRGDNRNGYTF. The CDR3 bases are TGTGCCAGCAGTAGAGGGGACAACCGTAATGGCTACACCTTC.

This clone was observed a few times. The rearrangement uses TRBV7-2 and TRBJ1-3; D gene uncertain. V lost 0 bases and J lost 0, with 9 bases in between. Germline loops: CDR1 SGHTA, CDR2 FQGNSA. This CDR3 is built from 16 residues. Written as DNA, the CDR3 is TGTGCCAGCAGCTTAGCTTCTATCAGCTCTGGAAACACCATATATTTT. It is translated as CASSLASISSGNTIYF. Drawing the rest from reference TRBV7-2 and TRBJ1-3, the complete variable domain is GAGVSQSPSNKVTEKGKDVELRCDPISGHTALYWYRQSLGQGLEFLIYFQGNSAPDKSGLPSDRFSAERTGGSVSTLTIQRTQQEDSAVYLCASSLASISSGNTIYFGEGSWLTVV.